The clone carrying this T cell receptor beta chain was seen a handful of times. Its antigen is still unknown. These data belong to a study of cytomegalovirus exposure and HLA in healthy donors. Trimming took 8 bases from V and 5 from J; bases not matched to a gene: 9. This CDR3 is 14 amino acids long. CDR1 MDHEN and CDR2 SYDVKM come from the germline V gene. Vbeta (60) and Jbeta (13) primers were used in the PCR. The assay was immunoSEQ multiplex PCR, and TCRdb's table has in-frame clones only and misses some. The table includes tens of thousands of clones, about four fifths detected once. Study outcomes and limitations: The availability of immune exposure information extended only to CMV serostatus.

Sequencing was done on a sample of PBMCs. This chain joins TRBV28 and TRBJ1-5; 7 bases fit TRBD1. This sequence was found in a woman aged 40 to 50 in good health and CMV-seronegative. CDR3 sequence reads: CASLGGTADQPQHF. CDR3 bases: TGTGCCAGCCTAGGGGGGACAGCCGATCAGCCCCAGCATTTT.